These 26 T cell receptor beta chains were sequenced from one sample in a study of identical twins. TCRdb called the 5' RACE reads again in MiXCR, with one record for every CDR3 protein. In the table there are around 1.7 million distinct CDR3 sequences, around 33% of which are singletons. Sequences were obtained from cord blood. These receptors originate from a newborn girl in good health.

This clonotype was picked up many times. The chain combines TRBV29-1 with TRBJ2-7; 7 nucleotides agree with TRBD1. After removal of 3 bases from V and 3 bases from J, the junction contained 5 bases not matched to a gene. CDR3 length equals 13 residues. Germline CDR1 reads SQVTM; CDR2 reads ANQGSEA. The CDR3 DNA is TGCAGCGTTGAGAAGGGGACAGACTACGAGCAGTACTTC. This encodes CSVEKGTDYEQYF.

This chain connects TRBV20-1 to TRBJ2-7; 10 nucleotides align to TRBD2. This CDR3 has 13 amino acids. The V and J ends lost 6 bases and 2 bases, in that order; junction bases with no gene match: 4. Germline V gene lookup returns CDR1 DFQATT and CDR2 SNEGSKA (reference sequence). CDR3 coding DNA: TGCAGTGCGATAACTAGCGGGGCCTACGAGCAGTACTTC. It translates to CSAITSGAYEQYF.

This clonotype has only a few counts. This chain uses TRBV20-1 with TRBJ2-2; D is undetermined. Between the trimmed V and J ends, which lost 2 bases and 4 bases, there was a span of 5 bases. The CDR3 loop spans 12 amino acids. In germline, CDR1 is DFQATT, CDR2 SNEGSKA (reference sequence). DNA for the CDR3: TGCAGTGCTAGAATGCGCACCGGGGAGCTGTTTTTT. Translating it yields CSARMRTGELFF.

This clonotype was counted a few times. The chain has TRBV6-5 and TRBJ1-1; TRBD1 matches 9 bases. CDR3 length: 14 residues. CDR1 and CDR2 from the germline V gene are MNHEY and SVGAGI. With 5 bases clipped from V and 7 bases from J, the junction kept 8 bases outside the gene matches. This CDR3 is CASSEPGQGLEAFF. The CDR3 coding sequence is TGTGCCAGCAGTGAACCGGGACAGGGCCTTGAAGCTTTCTTT.

This chain connects TRBV25-1 to TRBJ2-3; 8 bases agree with TRBD2. Germline V gene data show CDR1 as MGHDK and CDR2 as SYGVNS. The CDR3 extends over 15 amino acids. Trimming removed 5 bases from V and 0 bases from J; junction bases left unmatched: 4. CDR3 sequence: CASSTRGVSTDTQYF. The CDR3 bases are TGTGCCAGCAGTACGCGGGGGGTGAGCACAGATACGCAGTATTTT.

This clonotype was seen repeatedly, ten times or more. CDR3 sequence (DNA): TGTGCCATCAGTGAGAGGGTGGATGAGCAGTTCTTC. This sequence encodes CAISERVDEQFF. This chain links TRBV10-3 with TRBJ2-1; no definite D call. Trimming stripped 2 bases from V and 8 bases from J, with 7 bases between. This CDR3 is built from 12 residues. In germline, CDR1 is ENHRY, CDR2 SYGVKD.

V and J are TRBV6-5 and TRBJ2-7; D is perhaps TRBD1 (7 bases). The germline V and J ends were trimmed by 0 bases and 3 bases, with 18 bases remaining between them. CDR3 length: 17 residues. Germline values: CDR1 MNHEY, CDR2 SVGAGI. CDR3 protein: CASSYSVTGTHYYEQYF. In nucleotides, the CDR3 is TGTGCCAGCAGTTACTCGGTGACAGGGACTCACTACTACGAGCAGTACTTC.

In its sample, this clonotype was seen a few times. The V call is TRBV9, the J call TRBJ2-3, with D maybe TRBD1 (5 bases). Germline values: CDR1 SGDLS, CDR2 YYNGEE. The CDR3 spans 14 residues. Trimming left V 0 bases short and J 6 bases short, with 11 bases between. CDR3 coding DNA: TGTGCCAGCAGCGTAGGAATGGGGCAGGATACGCAGTATTTT. Protein product: CASSVGMGQDTQYF.

This clonotype was seen only once. This chain connects TRBV20-1 to TRBJ1-1; no definite D call. Germline CDR1 and CDR2: DFQATT and SNEGSKA (reference sequence). The CDR3 has 14 amino acids. V was cut by 0 bases and J by 2 bases, with 10 bases left in between. The CDR3 loop is CSARERRQNTEAFF. The CDR3 DNA is TGCAGTGCTAGAGAAAGACGGCAAAACACTGAAGCTTTCTTT.

With respect to this clonotype: The junction departs from the called germline gene at one end, perhaps through a read error. V gene TRBV27 combines with J gene TRBJ2-4; D gene unclear. Germline lookup yields CDR1 MNHEY and CDR2 SMNVEV (reference sequence). This CDR3 spans 13 amino acids. The DNA for the CDR3 is TGTGCCTGCAGTCTCGGACCCCAAAACATTCAGTACTTC. Translation: CACSLGPQNIQYF.

This clonotype came up a few times. The chain has TRBV10-3 and TRBJ2-7, with D tentatively TRBD2 (5 bases). V shed 6 bases and J shed 5 bases, with 17 bases lying between them. Germline lookup yields CDR1 ENHRY and CDR2 SYGVKD. The CDR3 runs 14 residues. The CDR3 loop reads CAIRRLGVWDEQYF. Written as DNA, the CDR3 is TGTGCCATCAGACGTTTGGGAGTGTGGGACGAGCAGTACTTC.

The table lists this clonotype with a few counts. This chain connects TRBV4-1 to TRBJ2-7; D is possibly TRBD1 (5 bases). The CDR3 has 15 amino acids. Germline values: CDR1 MGHRA, CDR2 YSYEKL. V was cut by 0 bases and J by 2 bases, with 11 bases left in between. CDR3 in amino acids: CASSQDAGNTYEQYF. The CDR3 nucleotides read TGCGCCAGCAGCCAAGATGCAGGGAACACCTACGAGCAGTACTTC.

The chain carries TRBV7-9 and TRBJ2-7, with a weak D call TRBD1 (6 bases). There are 13 residues in the CDR3. The V gene lost 3 bases and the J gene lost 3 bases, with 9 bases spanning the gap. The germline V gene encodes CDR1 SEHNR and CDR2 FQNEAQ (reference sequence). This CDR3 is CASSFAGVYEQYF. DNA for the CDR3: TGTGCCAGCAGCTTTGCAGGGGTCTACGAGCAGTACTTC.

The chain uses TRBV20-1 and TRBJ2-2; tentative D call: TRBD2 (6 bases). CDR1 is DFQATT and CDR2 is SNEGSKA in the germline V gene (reference sequence). This CDR3 has 14 amino acids. V was cut by 1 base and J by 6 bases, with 12 bases left in between. DNA for the CDR3: TGCAGTGCTAGAGGAGTTTCTAGCGCCGGGGAGCTGTTTTTT. Residues: CSARGVSSAGELFF.

This clonotype was seen more than once but under ten times. CDR3 protein: CASSLDRRTLTDTQYF. The CDR3, as DNA: TGTGCCAGCAGCTTAGATCGGCGGACACTCACAGATACGCAGTATTTT. V gene TRBV7-8 combines with J gene TRBJ2-3, with D tentatively TRBD1 (5 bases). Germline V CDR1 and CDR2: SGHVS, FQNEAQ. Trimming left V 1 base short and J 2 bases short, with 13 bases between. This CDR3 is 16 amino acids long.

There are many counts of this clonotype. V is TRBV20-1 and J is TRBJ2-1, with D possibly matching TRBD2 (5 bases). Germline-derived CDR1 and CDR2 are DFQATT and SNEGSKA (reference sequence). CDR3 length: 13 amino acids. Trimming stripped 6 bases from V and 0 bases from J, with 9 bases between. CDR3 nucleotides: TGCAGTGCGGCCGGGATCTCCTACAATGAGCAGTTCTTC. This codes for CSAAGISYNEQFF.

This clonotype was counted between two and nine times. J is TRBJ2-7 and V is TRBV11-1; 12 nucleotides align to TRBD2. Germline CDR1 is SGHAT and CDR2 is FQDESV (reference sequence). The V segment lost 0 bases and the J segment 3 bases; nucleotides outside the gene matches: 0. This CDR3 is built from 15 residues. The CDR3 DNA reads as TGTGCCAGCAGCTTAGCGACTAGCGGGGGCTACGAGCAGTACTTC. It yields the protein CASSLATSGGYEQYF.

The CDR3 DNA is TGCAGTGCTAGAGACCTAAGGGTATTGGGGACTAGCGGGAAGTACGAGCAGTACTTC. The encoded protein is CSARDLRVLGTSGKYEQYF. The chain employs TRBV20-1 and TRBJ2-7, with 13 bases identical to TRBD2. The CDR3 has 19 residues. Unmatched junction bases numbered 15, after V lost 0 bases and J lost 4 bases. CDR1 is DFQATT, CDR2 SNEGSKA, per germline (reference sequence).

This clonotype was counted only a few times. The chain joins TRBV4-1 to TRBJ2-1, with D hard to call. V was shortened by 4 bases and J by 0 bases, with 10 bases between the two germline ends. Germline V lookup: CDR1 MGHRA, CDR2 YSYEKL. There are 15 residues in the CDR3. The chain's CDR3 is CASSPSEISYNEQFF. The DNA for the CDR3 is TGCGCCAGCAGCCCCAGCGAGATCTCCTACAATGAGCAGTTCTTC.

This clonotype came up a few times. The chain combines TRBV27 with TRBJ1-2, with 7 positions matching TRBD1. Unmatched junction bases numbered 7, after V lost 4 bases and J lost 11 bases. The length of the CDR3 is 12 residues. The V gene's germline CDR1 is MNHEY and CDR2 SMNVEV (reference sequence). CDR3 sequence reads: CASSSETGEYTF. The CDR3 coding sequence is TGTGCCAGCAGTTCCGAAACAGGGGAATACACCTTC.

This clonotype was counted a few times. The chain joins TRBV20-1 to TRBJ1-1; TRBD1 aligns across 9 bases. The germline CDR1 and CDR2 sequences are DFQATT and SNEGSKA (reference sequence). Losses at the gene ends were 6 bases for V and 4 bases for J; bases not matched to a gene: 18. The CDR3 totals 17 residues. CDR3 amino acids: CSAPPGTGRVFRTEAFF. DNA for the CDR3: TGCAGTGCCCCCCCTGGGACAGGGAGGGTGTTTCGCACTGAAGCTTTCTTT.

The chain has TRBV10-3 and TRBJ1-1; D is undetermined. The CDR3 is made up of 14 amino acids. V was clipped by 0 bases and J by 1 base, with 6 bases between them. The germline gives CDR1 ENHRY, CDR2 SYGVKD. DNA of the CDR3: TGTGCCATCAGTGAGTCCCAGTGGAACACTGAAGCTTTCTTT. Amino acid sequence: CAISESQWNTEAFF.

This clonotype was picked up a small number of times. This chain uses TRBV20-1 with TRBJ2-7, with TRBD1 identical over 7 bases. The germline gives CDR1 DFQATT, CDR2 SNEGSKA (reference sequence). The trim removed 5 bases at V and 2 bases at J, leaving 3 bases unmatched. The CDR3 loop spans 12 amino acids. The CDR3 loop is CSAWDRTYEQYF. CDR3 DNA: TGCAGTGCTTGGGACAGAACCTACGAGCAGTACTTC.

Note on this clonotype: Lacking the conserved final phenylalanine or tryptophan, this CDR3 likely reflects a read error. V usage is TRBV29-1 and J usage is TRBJ2-4, with TRBD2 matching over 12 bases. CDR1 is SQVTM, CDR2 ANQGSEA, per germline. Trimming took 0 bases from V and 2 from J; bases not matched to a gene: 14. The CDR3 is made up of 20 amino acids. CDR3 residues: CSVEESRASGGAGTKNIQYL. Written as DNA, the CDR3 is TGCAGCGTTGAAGAAAGCAGAGCTAGCGGGGGGGCCGGGACCAAAAACATTCAGTACCTC.

The table lists this clonotype with a few counts. The chain has TRBV20-1 and TRBJ2-3; D not resolved. Trimming pared 3 bases from V and 5 bases from J, leaving 12 bases between. Germline CDR1 DFQATT, CDR2 SNEGSKA (reference sequence). The length of the CDR3 is 13 residues. CDR3 sequence reads: CSASGPVEDTQYF. The CDR3, as DNA: TGCAGTGCTAGTGGGCCGGTTGAAGATACGCAGTATTTT.

This clonotype was found a few times. The chain employs TRBV6-6 and TRBJ1-1, with D tentatively TRBD1 (5 bases). Trimming removed 2 bases from V and 5 bases from J, with 12 bases in between. The CDR3 extends over 14 amino acids. Germline V CDR1 and CDR2: MNHNY, SVGAGI (reference sequence). The CDR3 sequence: CASSYQGAYTEAFF. CDR3 sequence (DNA): TGTGCCAGCAGTTACCAAGGGGCTTATACTGAAGCTTTCTTT.